This entry describes one TCR beta chain. Its specificity is not known. Repertoires were generated with immunoSEQ multiplex PCR, while TCRdb's copy carries only in-frame clones and drops some. The sample consists of approximately 50,000 clones, about 68% of them appearing once. These data originate in a study of memory CD4+ T cells and cytomegalovirus serostatus. Study details: This sample comes from healthy Belgian adults, 8 to 10 CMV seropositive, some 22 seronegative. Study-wide points: Repertoires predicted CMV serostatus with median bootstrapped AUC of about 0.96. Of more than 150 reported CMV TCRbeta sequences, 60 to 85 were found in memory CD4+ repertoires.

The CDR3 spans 14 residues. CDR1 SGHAT and CDR2 FQNNGV come from the germline V gene. Trimming took off 5 bases at V and 2 bases at J, with 13 bases between the two ends. The sort gate was single viable CD3+CD4+CD8-CD45RO+ cells for memory CD4+ T cells. Serum IgG to CMV pp150, pp28, p38 and p52 defined serostatus. The receptor was isolated from an adult in good health and CMV-seropositive. The sequenced material came from memory CD4+ T cells from blood. The chain uses TRBV11-2 and TRBJ2-7; D not certain. The CDR3 sequence: CASSPIAAAYEQYV. The CDR3 DNA sequence: TGTGCCAGCAGCCCCATAGCCGCCGCCTACGAGCAGTACGTC.